This TCR beta chain comes out of a study of blood T cell repertoires in COVID-19. Looking at the study overall: PBMCs, B-cell-depleted T cells, or T cells were the source of the cDNA or gDNA that made up the material.

This CDR3 comprises 13 residues. Germline values: CDR1 LNHDA, CDR2 SQIVND (reference sequence). V was clipped by 5 bases and J by 7 bases, with 12 bases between them. Data came from immunoSEQ multiplex PCR; TCRdb stores just in-frame clones and leaves some out. The data show fewer than 45,000 clones, with around 85% seen just once and 35% to 45% held by the top ten. This chain connects TRBV19 to TRBJ1-5; D is undetermined. Sequenced: peripheral blood. The TCR was taken from a man in his forties with active or convalescent COVID-19. This chain's CDR3 is CASSSWTVQPQHF. CDR3 bases: TGTGCCAGTAGTTCTTGGACTGTGCAGCCCCAGCATTTT.